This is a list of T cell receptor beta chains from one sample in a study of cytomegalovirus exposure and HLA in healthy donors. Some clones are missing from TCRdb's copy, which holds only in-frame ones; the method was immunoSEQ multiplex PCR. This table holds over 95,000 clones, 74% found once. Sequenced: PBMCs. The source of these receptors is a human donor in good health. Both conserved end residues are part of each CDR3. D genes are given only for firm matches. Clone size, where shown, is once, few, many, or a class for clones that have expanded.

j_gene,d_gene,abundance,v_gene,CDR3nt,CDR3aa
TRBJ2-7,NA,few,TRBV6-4,TGTGCCAGCAGTGATCCGGTGCCCTACGAGCAGTACTTC,CASSDPVPYEQYF
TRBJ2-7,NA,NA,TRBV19,TGTGCCAGTAGTATAGATCCAGGGGGGCGCGAGCAGTACTTC,CASSIDPGGREQYF
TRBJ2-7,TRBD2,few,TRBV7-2,TGTGCCAGCAGCCTTCAGCCGGGACTAGTCGACGAGCAGTACTTC,CASSLQPGLVDEQYF
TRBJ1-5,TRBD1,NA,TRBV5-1,TGCGCCAGCAGCCGGGACAGTGGAAGCAATCAGCCCCAGCATTTT,CASSRDSGSNQPQHF
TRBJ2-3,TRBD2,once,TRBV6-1,TGTGCCAGCAGCCTCAGCGGGGCCAACACAGATACGCAGTATTTT,CASSLSGANTDTQYF
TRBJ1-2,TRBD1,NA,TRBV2,TGTGCCAGCAGTGGACAGGGCTCCACTTATGGCTACACCTTC,CASSGQGSTYGYTF
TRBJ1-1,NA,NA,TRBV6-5,TGTGCCAGCATCGCACAGGGTGGCACTGAAGCTTTCTTT,CASIAQGGTEAFF
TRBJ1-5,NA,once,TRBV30,TGTGCCTGGAGTGCGACAGGTCAGATAAGCAATCAGCCCCAGCATTTT,CAWSATGQISNQPQHF
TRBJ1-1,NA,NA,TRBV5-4,TGTGCCAGCAGCCCGGGACGGGGGGTGAACACTGAAGCTTTCTTT,CASSPGRGVNTEAFF
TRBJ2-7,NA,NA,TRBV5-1,TGCGCCAGCAGCTTCTCCTCGGAGGGGCCCTACGAGCAGTACTTC,CASSFSSEGPYEQYF
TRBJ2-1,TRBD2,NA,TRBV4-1,TGCGCCAGCAGCCAGATAGCGGGAGGTAATGAGCAGTTCTTC,CASSQIAGGNEQFF
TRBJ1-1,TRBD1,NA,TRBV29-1,TGCAGCGTTGTTAGGACAGGAGATAAAGCTTTCTTT,CSVVRTGDKAFF
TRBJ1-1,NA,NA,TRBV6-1,TGTGCCAGCAGTGCGGACACTACCACTGAAGCTTTCTTT,CASSADTTTEAFF
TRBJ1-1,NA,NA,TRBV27,TGTGCCAGCAGTATGACAGTACCCTTGAACACTGAAGCTTTCTTT,CASSMTVPLNTEAFF
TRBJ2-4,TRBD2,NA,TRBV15,TGTGCCACCAGCAGAGAGAAAGGGACTAACAACATTCAGTACTTC,CATSREKGTNNIQYF
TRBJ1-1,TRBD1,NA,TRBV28,TGTGCCAGCAGTTCTCCTAGGAGACAGGGGGCTTGGACTGAAGCTTTCTTT,CASSSPRRQGAWTEAFF